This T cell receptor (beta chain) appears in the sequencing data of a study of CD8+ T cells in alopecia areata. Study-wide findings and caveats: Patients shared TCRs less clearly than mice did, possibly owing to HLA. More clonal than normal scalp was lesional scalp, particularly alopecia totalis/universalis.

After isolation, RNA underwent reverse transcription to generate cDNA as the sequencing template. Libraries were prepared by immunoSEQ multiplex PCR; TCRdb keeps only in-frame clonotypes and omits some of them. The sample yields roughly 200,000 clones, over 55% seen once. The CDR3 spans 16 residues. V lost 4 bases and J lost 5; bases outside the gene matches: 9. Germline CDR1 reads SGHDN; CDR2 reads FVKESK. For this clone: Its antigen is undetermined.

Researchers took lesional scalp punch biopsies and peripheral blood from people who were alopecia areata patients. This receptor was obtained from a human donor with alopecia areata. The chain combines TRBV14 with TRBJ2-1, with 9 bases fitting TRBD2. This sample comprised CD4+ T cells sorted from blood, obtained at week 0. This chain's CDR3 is CASSPRAGGINNEQFF. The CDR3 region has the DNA TGTGCCAGCAGCCCACGTGCGGGGGGGATCAACAATGAGCAGTTCTTC. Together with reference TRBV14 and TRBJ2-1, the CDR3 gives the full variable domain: EAGVTQFPSHSVIEKGQTVTLRCDPISGHDNLYWYRRVMGKEIKFLLHFVKESKQDESGMPNNRFLAERTGGTYSTLKVQPAELEDSGVYFCASSPRAGGINNEQFFGPGTRLTVL.